A selection of T cell receptor beta chains follows, all from one sample in a study of T-cell reconstitution after alpha-beta-depleted transplantation in children. Using its own MiXCR run on the PCR reads, TCRdb lists one record per CDR3 protein. Of about 400,000 distinct CDR3 sequences in the sample, about a fifth are singletons; the top ten hold 3% to 4.5%. The sequencing used PBMCs from the stem cell graft donor, collected from the stem cell graft. The origin of the receptors is a human donor who donated a stem cell graft to a child with acute myeloid leukemia. CDR3s include the opening cysteine and the closing phenylalanine or tryptophan. The order of the fields is V gene, D gene, J gene, clone size, CDR3 DNA, CDR3 protein. D genes are given only for firm matches. Not all rows give a size; the values are once, few, many and, for expanded clones, a class.

TRBV4-3	TRBD2	TRBJ2-4	.	TGCGCCAGCAGCCAAGACAGCGGGGGGACCAAAAACATTCAGTACTTC	CASSQDSGGTKNIQYF
TRBV20-1	.	TRBJ2-1	many	TGCAGTGCCCGAGGAGAGCTAAGAGAGTTCTTC	CSARGELREFF
TRBV27	TRBD1	TRBJ2-7	.	TGTGCCAGCAGCCCCGTAGAATCAGGGGGCGAGTACGAGCAGTACTTC	CASSPVESGGEYEQYF
TRBV6-1	.	TRBJ2-7	.	TGTGCCAGCAGCCAGGACCTCCCGAGCTCCTACGAGCAGTACTTC	CASSQDLPSSYEQYF
TRBV7-2	TRBD2	TRBJ2-1	.	TGTGCCAGCAGCTTAGCTCCGGGAGGAGGCTACAATGAGCAGTTCTTC	CASSLAPGGGYNEQFF
TRBV24-1	TRBD1	TRBJ2-3	.	TGTGCCACCAGTGATCCAGGACAGGCGAGCACAGATACGCAGTATTTT	CATSDPGQASTDTQYF
TRBV7-9	.	TRBJ1-1	many	TGTGCCAGCAGCTCCCAAGTGAACACTGAAGCTTTCTTT	CASSSQVNTEAFF
TRBV6-1	TRBD2	TRBJ2-2	few	TGTGCCAGCACCGCTAGCGGGACTAACACCGGGGAGCTGTTTTTT	CASTASGTNTGELFF
TRBV6-5	TRBD1	TRBJ1-1	.	TGTGCCAGCAGTTACCCAATACAGGGGGGCATGAACACTGAAGCTTTCTTT	CASSYPIQGGMNTEAFF
TRBV20-1	.	TRBJ1-1	.	TGCAGTGCTAGGTCACAGCCATCGGGAGCCGCTGAAGCTTTCTTT	CSARSQPSGAAEAFF
TRBV6-5	.	TRBJ2-7	few	TGTGCCAGCAGTTACGACAGATCCCCCTACGAGCAGTACTTC	CASSYDRSPYEQYF
TRBV2	TRBD2	TRBJ2-7	few	TGTGCCAGCAAGTCTAGCGGGATCGACGAGCAGTACTTC	CASKSSGIDEQYF
TRBV9	TRBD2	TRBJ2-7	many	TGTGCCAGCAGCGTAGCGGGGACTAGCGATTCCGAGCAGTACTTC	CASSVAGTSDSEQYF
TRBV6-1	.	TRBJ2-7	.	TGTGCCAGTGGACATCAAAACTCCTACGAGCAGTACTTC	CASGHQNSYEQYF
TRBV28	.	TRBJ2-4	.	TGTGCCAGCAGTTTAGGTCCCGAAAACATTCAGTACTTC	CASSLGPENIQYF
TRBV12-3/TRBV12-4	.	TRBJ1-2	.	TGTGCCAGCAGTTTGCGGGGAGTAGGGGATCGGCGGTTGTATGGCTACACCTTC	CASSLRGVGDRRLYGYTF
TRBV12-3/TRBV12-4	.	TRBJ2-4	.	TGTGCCAGCAGTCTTATTCAGGGGTCAGGCATTCAGTACTTC	CASSLIQGSGIQYF
TRBV20-1	.	TRBJ2-1	.	TGCAGTGCTAGGCCGAGGACTACCACTTCCTACAATGAGCAGTTCTTC	CSARPRTTTSYNEQFF
TRBV25-1	.	TRBJ2-7	few	TGTGCCAGCAGTGAATTTAGTTTACTGGGTGGGGAGCAGTACTTC	CASSEFSLLGGEQYF
TRBV20-1	TRBD1	TRBJ2-7	few	TGCAGTGCTAGAGAACCGGGACAGCATTACGAGCAGTACTTC	CSAREPGQHYEQYF
TRBV20-1	TRBD2	TRBJ2-1	.	TGCAGTGCTCAAGGGGCTAGCGGTTTTTACAATGAGCAGTTCTTC	CSAQGASGFYNEQFF
TRBV24-1	.	TRBJ2-1	few	TGTGCCACCAGTGAACCGCTTTCCGGGAGCTCCTACAATGAGCAGTTCTTC	CATSEPLSGSSYNEQFF
TRBV20-1	.	TRBJ1-2	many	TGCAGTGCTAATCAGGGCTATGGCTACACCTTC	CSANQGYGYTF
TRBV28	.	TRBJ2-1	.	TGTGCCAGCAGTTTCTCGGAGGCCTCCTACAATGAGCAGTTCTTC	CASSFSEASYNEQFF
TRBV7-8	TRBD2	TRBJ2-2	.	TGTGCCAGCAGGACCCCGGGACTAGCGCTCGCTAACACCGGGGAGCTGTTTTTT	CASRTPGLALANTGELFF
TRBV6-1	TRBD2	TRBJ2-3	.	TGTGCCAGCAGATCCCCGGGGGGGACAGATACGCAGTATTTT	CASRSPGGTDTQYF
TRBV2	.	TRBJ1-2	.	TGTACCAGCTGTCCGAGGGGGGGAGGTGGCTACACCTTC	CTSCPRGGGGYTF
TRBV5-1	.	TRBJ2-7	.	TGCGCCAGCAGCTTTGATCTGGGGCGAGGGACCTACGAGCAGTACTTC	CASSFDLGRGTYEQYF
TRBV6-2/TRBV6-3	.	TRBJ1-2	few	TGTGCCAGCAGTGACTACAACTATGGCTACACCTTC	CASSDYNYGYTF
TRBV21-1	.	TRBJ1-1	few	TGTGCCAGCAGCAGGGGACAGGGAGGGACTGAAGCTTTCTTT	CASSRGQGGTEAFF
TRBV6-2/TRBV6-3	TRBD1	TRBJ2-5	few	TGTGCCAGCAGTTACGCGGCTGGGACAGCTCAAGAGACCCAGTACTTC	CASSYAAGTAQETQYF
TRBV29-1	TRBD1	TRBJ2-3	many	TGCAGCGCCCGACAGGGTGGAACAGATACGCAGTATTTT	CSARQGGTDTQYF
TRBV28	.	TRBJ2-7	.	TGTGCCAGCAGTTACCACTACTTCTACGAGCAGTACTTC	CASSYHYFYEQYF
TRBV5-5	TRBD2	TRBJ2-3	.	TGTGCCAGCAGCTTTAGCGGGAGTGCGACAGATACGCAGTATTTT	CASSFSGSATDTQYF
TRBV5-1	TRBD2	TRBJ2-7	.	TGCGCCAGCAGCCTCAGCCCTAGCGGGAGGGGCGAGCAGTACTTC	CASSLSPSGRGEQYF
TRBV27	.	TRBJ2-1	many	TGTGCCAGCAGGGCCATAGGTGGCTCCTACAATGAGCAGTTCTTC	CASRAIGGSYNEQFF
TRBV6-2/TRBV6-3	.	TRBJ2-1	.	TGTGCCAGCCGGGTAGGGGACAATGAGCAGTTCTTC	CASRVGDNEQFF
TRBV7-2	TRBD2	TRBJ2-7	many	TGTGCCAGCTCACTAGCGGACTCCTCCTACGAGCAGTACTTC	CASSLADSSYEQYF
TRBV29-1	TRBD1	TRBJ1-2	.	TGCAGCGTTGAAGGAGGGGACAGCTATGGCTACACCTTC	CSVEGGDSYGYTF
TRBV28	TRBD1	TRBJ1-1	.	TGTGCCAGCAGGCTCCTGGGACAGGGCATGAACACTGAAGCTTTCTTT	CASRLLGQGMNTEAFF
TRBV6-2/TRBV6-3	.	TRBJ2-7	many	TGTGCCAGCAGTTATGGACACAATTACGAGCAGTACTTC	CASSYGHNYEQYF
TRBV7-9	.	TRBJ1-5	.	TGTGCCAGCAGCCCTACAACAGGGAATCAGCCCCAGCATTTT	CASSPTTGNQPQHF
TRBV6-1	TRBD2	TRBJ2-3	.	TGTGCCAGCAGAACCGGGACACAAATAGCGGGAGCGCAGTATTTT	CASRTGTQIAGAQYF
TRBV12-3/TRBV12-4	TRBD1	TRBJ2-5	few	TGTGCCAGCAGTTTGGACCGACAGGGGGCAGAGACCCAGTACTTC	CASSLDRQGAETQYF
TRBV10-2	.	TRBJ2-2	many	TGCGCCAGCAGTCTGCTGTCGGACACCGGGGAGCTGTTTTTT	CASSLLSDTGELFF
TRBV29-1	.	TRBJ2-4	many	TGCAGCGTTGAAGCTATGACAGGAGAAAACATTCAGTACTTC	CSVEAMTGENIQYF
TRBV28	.	TRBJ2-1	.	TGTGCCAGCAGTTTATCGCTCTCAAATGAGCAGTTCTTC	CASSLSLSNEQFF
TRBV18	.	TRBJ2-7	many	TGTGCCAGCTCACCAGGGAACGTCCACGCTAGATACGAGCAGTACTTC	CASSPGNVHARYEQYF
TRBV6-6	TRBD1	TRBJ2-7	many	TGTGCCAGCAGGCGGGGACAGGTATACGAGCAGTACTTC	CASRRGQVYEQYF
TRBV12-3/TRBV12-4	TRBD2	TRBJ2-7	.	TGTGCCAGCAGTCTCTCTAGCGGGAGGGCCTTTCTTCACGGAAGTCGTCAGTACTTC	CASSLSSGRAFLHGSRQYF
TRBV18	.	TRBJ2-7	few	TGTGCCAGCTCACCAGCAGAATCCTACGAGCAGTACTTC	CASSPAESYEQYF
TRBV7-2	.	TRBJ2-3	many	TGTGCCAGCAGCTTAGCGTTTAGCACAGATACGCAGTATTTT	CASSLAFSTDTQYF
TRBV20-1	TRBD1	TRBJ2-5	.	TGCAGTGCTAGTAGTGGGACAGTCCAAGAGACCCAGTACTTC	CSASSGTVQETQYF
TRBV11-3	TRBD1	TRBJ1-5	.	TGTGCCAGCAGCCTCCGGGCAGGGGGAACTTATCAGCCCCAGCATTTT	CASSLRAGGTYQPQHF
TRBV4-2	.	TRBJ2-7	.	TGTGCCAGCAGCTTCTACCGGGACTCCTCCTACGAGCAGTACTTC	CASSFYRDSSYEQYF
TRBV12-3/TRBV12-4	.	TRBJ2-7	.	TGTGCCAGCAGTGGAGAGACCTACGAGCAGTACTTC	CASSGETYEQYF
TRBV24-1	.	TRBJ2-1	.	TGTGCCACCAGTGAACCCGGGAGTAACAATGAGCAGTTCTTC	CATSEPGSNNEQFF